What follows are 26 T cell receptor beta chains derived from one specimen sequenced in a study of blood T cell repertoires in COVID-19. Sequencing was performed with immunoSEQ multiplex PCR; in TCRdb, only in-frame clones are kept and a portion is missing. The sample records over 200,000 clones, around 89% being singletons. Sequencing was done on a sample of peripheral blood. The receptor set was obtained from a man in his sixties who had recovered from COVID-19.

The chain has TRBV10-1 and TRBJ2-7; 7 bases are a match to TRBD1. This CDR3 region has 14 residues. Unmatched junction bases numbered 8, after V lost 8 bases and J lost 1 base. Germline V CDR1 and CDR2: WNHNN, SYGVQD (reference sequence). CDR3 nucleotide sequence: TGCGCCAGCCTAGACAGGGATTCGTCCTACGAGCAGTACTTC. Translation gives CASLDRDSSYEQYF.

V gene TRBV2 combines with J gene TRBJ2-5; 8 bases line up with TRBD1. V was pared by 10 bases and J by 5 bases, with 6 bases of the junction left unmatched. Germline V lookup: CDR1 SNHLY, CDR2 FYNNEI. The CDR3 sequence is 12 residues long. CDR3 DNA sequence: TGTGCCAATGACAGGGGACTGGAGACCCAGTACTTC. It yields the protein CANDRGLETQYF.

The chain combines TRBV29-1 with TRBJ2-7; 7 nucleotides agree with TRBD1. J lost 3 bases, V lost 7 bases, and 12 bases had no gene match. Germline loops: CDR1 SQVTM, CDR2 ANQGSEA. This CDR3 has 14 amino acids. The CDR3 nucleotides are TGCAGCGCCGCTAAGGGGACAGAGATCTACGAGCAGTACTTC. Its translation is CSAAKGTEIYEQYF.

V and J are TRBV29-1 and TRBJ2-1; TRBD1 matches at 8 bases. V shed 3 bases and J 0 bases; nucleotides not matched to a gene: 16. CDR3 length: 19 residues. Germline V CDR1 and CDR2: SQVTM, ANQGSEA. CDR3 DNA: TGCAGCGTTGATCGGGCCGCAGGGGGCCCCTTCCGCTCCTACAATGAGCAGTTCTTC. It translates to CSVDRAAGGPFRSYNEQFF.

The gene calls are TRBV6-5 and TRBJ1-1; D ambiguous. CDR1 and CDR2 from the germline V gene are MNHEY and SVGAGI. V was cut by 6 bases and J by 5 bases, with 13 bases left in between. This CDR3 region has 13 residues. CDR3 loop: CASSRGVGTEAFF. The CDR3 DNA is TGTGCCAGCAGCCGCGGGGTGGGGACTGAAGCTTTCTTT.

V is TRBV19 and J is TRBJ2-1; 8 nucleotides align to TRBD2. CDR3 size: 15 residues. Germline V gene lookup returns CDR1 LNHDA and CDR2 SQIVND (reference sequence). V lost 7 bases and J lost 4; bases outside the gene matches: 9. The CDR3 DNA reads TGTGCCAGTAATTTAGACGGGGGGGCTTACAATGAGCAGTTCTTC. Translation: CASNLDGGAYNEQFF. The full variable domain, with the rest looked up from reference TRBV19 and TRBJ2-1, is DGGITQSPKYLFRKEGQNVTLSCEQNLNHDAMYWYRQDPGQGLRLIYYSQIVNDFQKGDIAEGYSVSREKKESFPLTVTSAQKNPTAFYLCASNLDGGAYNEQFFGPGTRLTVL.

The chain links TRBV4-1 to TRBJ1-3; D is unresolved. Per the germline V gene, CDR1 is MGHRA and CDR2 is YSYEKL. The CDR3 length is 15 residues. Trimming shortened V by 5 bases and J by 1 base, and 12 bases separated the two germline ends. The DNA for the CDR3 is TGCGCCAGCAGCTACCCAGGAAAATCTGGAAACACCATATATTTT. Its protein product is CASSYPGKSGNTIYF.

This chain joins TRBV13 and TRBJ2-7, with D maybe TRBD2 (6 bases). The germline CDR1 and CDR2 sequences are PRHDT and FYEKMQ (reference sequence). V was shortened by 10 bases and J by 3 bases, with 13 bases between the two germline ends. The CDR3 covers 12 residues. The CDR3 DNA reads TGTGCCACCAGTCGGGGGAGCTACGAGCAGTACTTC. This translates into CATSRGSYEQYF.

The rearrangement joins TRBV5-1 to TRBJ2-5, with TRBD1 matching over 11 bases. The trim removed 3 bases at V and 1 base at J, leaving 5 bases unmatched. Germline V gene lookup returns CDR1 SGHRS and CDR2 YFSETQ. This CDR3 is 16 amino acids long. CDR3 in amino acids: CASSWGDRGIQETQYF. In DNA form, the CDR3 reads TGCGCCAGCAGCTGGGGGGACAGGGGGATCCAAGAGACCCAGTACTTC.

This clone came up a few times. The chain employs TRBV6-5 and TRBJ2-5; TRBD1 might be the D (6 bases). The CDR3 is made up of 15 amino acids. V was trimmed by 7 bases and J by 1 base, leaving 16 bases between them. In germline, CDR1 is MNHEY, CDR2 SVGAGI. For the CDR3, the DNA is TGTGCCAGCAAGGACCAGGGGACACGCCAAGAGACCCAGTACTTC. Its translation is CASKDQGTRQETQYF.

The gene calls are TRBV27 and TRBJ2-5, with D possibly TRBD2 on 5 matching bases. This CDR3 spans 14 amino acids. Trimming removed 3 bases from V and 5 bases from J, with 13 bases in between. Germline assignment: CDR1 MNHEY and CDR2 SMNVEV (reference sequence). The CDR3 loop reads CASSFSGWRETQYF. CDR3 DNA sequence: TGTGCCAGCAGTTTCTCGGGATGGCGGGAGACCCAGTACTTC.

CDR3: CASRGPLQSYEQYF. CDR3 coding DNA: TGTGCCAGCAGGGGGCCCTTACAATCCTACGAGCAGTACTTC. This chain links TRBV2 with TRBJ2-7, with a tentative D call TRBD1 (5 bases). Germline CDR1 and CDR2: SNHLY and FYNNEI. The CDR3 consists of 14 residues. The V and J ends lost 6 bases and 1 base respectively, with 13 bases between them.

The chain joins TRBV6-6 to TRBJ1-2, with 9 bases matching TRBD1. Trimming cost V 5 bases and J 3 bases; bases outside gene matches: 13. Germline V gene data show CDR1 as MNHNY and CDR2 as SVGAGI (reference sequence). This CDR3 is built from 17 residues. In DNA form, the CDR3 reads TGTGCCAGCAGTCTGAATCCTAACAGGGGGCAGCACTATGGCTACACCTTC. Translated: CASSLNPNRGQHYGYTF.

This chain uses TRBV29-1 with TRBJ1-1; 7 bases fit TRBD1. J gave up 6 bases and V 7 bases, and 8 bases lay outside the gene matches. Germline V lookup: CDR1 SQVTM, CDR2 ANQGSEA. The CDR3 length is 12 residues. DNA of the CDR3: TGCAGCGGGATACAGGGGTACGCTGAAGCTTTCTTT. Residues: CSGIQGYAEAFF. Using reference TRBV29-1 and TRBJ1-1 for the parts outside the CDR3, the full variable domain is SAVISQKPSRDICQRGTSLTIQCQVDSQVTMMFWYRQQPGQSLTLIATANQGSEATYESGFVIDKFPISRPNLTFSTLTVSNMSPEDSSIYLCSGIQGYAEAFFGQGTRLTVV.

CDR3 in DNA: TGTGCCAGCAGTTACGGGGAGGGGAAGTTCACTGAAGCTTTCTTT. Its translation is CASSYGEGKFTEAFF. The chain employs TRBV6-5 and TRBJ1-1; possibly TRBD1 for D (5 bases). V gave up 2 bases and J gave up 4 bases, with 14 bases separating them. The CDR3 contains 15 residues. CDR1 is MNHEY, CDR2 SVGAGI, per germline.

This clone was observed a handful of times. J is TRBJ2-5 and V is TRBV19; maybe TRBD2 (5 bases). The CDR3 loop spans 13 amino acids. Per the germline V gene, CDR1 is LNHDA and CDR2 is SQIVND (reference sequence). V shed 3 bases and J shed 5 bases, with 10 bases lying between them. The CDR3 spells CASSIFREETQYF. The CDR3 coding sequence is TGTGCCAGTAGTATTTTTAGGGAGGAGACCCAGTACTTC.

The CDR3 spells CASSQQGEGYTF. The CDR3 nucleotides are TGTGCCAGCAGCCAACAAGGGGAAGGCTACACCTTC. The chain has TRBV4-2 and TRBJ1-2; D is possibly TRBD1 (5 bases). The CDR3 length is 12 residues. Germline V gene lookup returns CDR1 LGHNA and CDR2 YNFKEQ. V was pared by 2 bases and J by 8 bases, with 9 bases between.

The gene calls are TRBV9 and TRBJ1-3, with 8 bases identical to TRBD1. Looked up from germline, CDR1 is SGDLS and CDR2 is YYNGEE. The V segment lost 3 bases and the J segment 3 bases; nucleotides outside the gene matches: 11. The CDR3 covers 17 residues. The CDR3 protein is CASSAHFQGAGGNTIYF. CDR3 DNA: TGTGCCAGCAGCGCCCACTTTCAGGGGGCGGGTGGAAACACCATATATTTT.

The rearrangement uses TRBV19 and TRBJ1-2; D remains unclear. V was shortened by 5 bases and J by 6 bases, with 10 bases between the two germline ends. CDR3 length equals 12 residues. Germline lookup yields CDR1 LNHDA and CDR2 SQIVND (reference sequence). For the CDR3, the DNA is TGTGCCAGTAGTGCGGCGGGTAATGGCTACACCTTC. This codes for CASSAAGNGYTF.

This CDR3 is CASSQDIVNTEAFF. As DNA, the CDR3 is TGTGCCAGCAGCCAAGATATCGTTAACACTGAAGCTTTCTTT. The chain combines TRBV3-1 (or the pseudogene TRBV3-2) with TRBJ1-1; D is unclear. This CDR3 comprises 14 residues. Trimming removed 0 bases from V and 2 bases from J, with 7 bases in between. The germline V gene has CDR1 LGHDT and CDR2 YNNKEL (reference sequence).

The rearrangement joins TRBV6-6 to TRBJ2-7, with 8 bases matching TRBD1. CDR1 and CDR2 (germline): MNHNY, SVGAGI (reference sequence). CDR3 length: 15 amino acids. V lost 6 bases, J lost 3 bases, and 10 bases stayed unmatched. In DNA form, the CDR3 reads TGTGCCAGCAGATCAGCGACAGGGGCCAACTACGAGCAGTACTTC. Amino acids: CASRSATGANYEQYF.

The genes are TRBV7-2 and TRBJ1-5; 9 nucleotides line up with TRBD1. CDR3 length equals 16 residues. CDR1 is SGHTA, CDR2 FQGNSA, per germline. J gave up 6 bases and V 1 base, and 7 bases lay outside the gene matches. CDR3 sequence reads: CASSLDTGGGGQPQHF. The CDR3 nucleotides read TGTGCCAGCAGCTTAGATACAGGGGGCGGGGGTCAGCCCCAGCATTTT.

This clone was detected a few times. The CDR3 bases are TGTGCCAGCAGAGTAAGCGGGGGGGCCCGGAATGAGCAGTTCTTC. This sequence encodes CASRVSGGARNEQFF. The chain joins TRBV7-2 to TRBJ2-1; 10 nucleotides match TRBD2. CDR3 size: 15 residues. V gave up 6 bases and J gave up 7 bases; unmatched junction bases: 9. Germline-derived CDR1 and CDR2 are SGHTA and FQGNSA.

The chain combines TRBV7-9 with TRBJ1-1; 7 bases are a match to TRBD1. V gave up 4 bases and J gave up 4 bases; unmatched junction bases: 9. The CDR3 contains 15 residues. Germline CDR1 and CDR2: SEHNR and FQNEAQ (reference sequence). The CDR3 sequence: CASSSLTGLGTEAFF. CDR3 nucleotides: TGTGCCAGCAGCTCCCTGACAGGGTTGGGCACTGAAGCTTTCTTT. Looking up the rest from reference TRBV7-9 and TRBJ1-1 gives the full variable domain: DTGVSQNPRHKITKRGQNVTFRCDPISEHNRLYWYRQTLGQGPEFLTYFQNEAQLEKSRLLSDRFSAERPKGSFSTLEIQRTEQGDSAMYLCASSSLTGLGTEAFFGQGTRLTVV.

The chain links TRBV9 to TRBJ1-6; 7 nucleotides match TRBD1. With V trimmed by 2 bases and J by 7 bases, 3 bases remained unmatched. The CDR3 runs 14 residues. Germline CDR1 reads SGDLS; CDR2 reads YYNGEE. CDR3 sequence: CASSVKTGNSPLHF. The CDR3 bases are TGTGCCAGCAGCGTCAAGACAGGGAATTCACCCCTCCACTTT.

The chain links TRBV19 to TRBJ1-2, with D possibly TRBD1 on 6 matching bases. CDR1 and CDR2 (germline): LNHDA, SQIVND (reference sequence). Trimming stripped 6 bases from V and 2 bases from J, with 10 bases between. The CDR3 loop spans 13 amino acids. CDR3 sequence: CASSHGQNYGYTF. The CDR3 DNA sequence: TGTGCCAGTAGCCACGGACAGAACTATGGCTACACCTTC.